A single sample is the source of the 12 T cell receptor beta chains below, sequenced in a study of T cells in narcolepsy. Clones were sequenced by immunoSEQ multiplex PCR, and TCRdb holds only the in-frame ones, with some missing. The profile shows around 33,000 clones, 83% of them singletons. Sequenced sample: CD45RA- memory CD4+ T cells from PBMCs. The source of these receptors is a human donor with narcolepsy.

The chain couples TRBV6-1 to TRBJ1-2; 8 bases match TRBD1. V trimming: 7 bases; J trimming: 7 bases; junction bases outside the gene matches: 11. Germline V gene data show CDR1 as MNHNS and CDR2 as SASEGT. There are 14 residues in the CDR3. The CDR3 DNA follows: TGTGCCAGCACCGCTGACAGGGGACGTCTTGGCTACACCTTC. Amino acids: CASTADRGRLGYTF.

The chain employs TRBV18 and TRBJ1-1; D possibly corresponds to TRBD1 (6 bases). Per the germline V gene, CDR1 is KGHSH and CDR2 is LQKENI. Trimming shortened V by 0 bases and J by 3 bases, and 14 bases separated the two germline ends. The CDR3 runs 16 residues. CDR3 DNA sequence: TGTGCCAGCTCACCACCGGCCACAGGGAGAGACACTGAAGCTTTCTTT. It specifies CASSPPATGRDTEAFF.

The chain carries TRBV5-8 and TRBJ2-3; the match to TRBD1 covers 8 bases. There are 15 residues in the CDR3. V was clipped by 2 bases and J by 0 bases; unmatched bases: 2. Germline CDR1 reads SGHTS; CDR2 reads YDEGEE. The CDR3 nucleotides are TGTGCCAGCAGCTTCGGGGACAGGAGCACAGATACGCAGTATTTT. Its translation: CASSFGDRSTDTQYF.

The sample holds one count of this clone. The chain has TRBV2 and TRBJ1-6, with unresolved D. Trimming pared 4 bases from V and 13 bases from J, leaving 11 bases between. CDR1 and CDR2 (germline): SNHLY, FYNNEI. This CDR3 comprises 12 residues. CDR3 bases: TGTGCCAGCAGTGTGAGGGTCAACCCCCTCCACTTT. Translating it yields CASSVRVNPLHF.

Remarks on this clone: Relative to the germline gene, one junction end is altered; a read error may explain this. The chain is built from TRBV5-1 and TRBJ1-3, with TRBD1 identical over 9 bases. Germline V gene data show CDR1 as SGHRS and CDR2 as YFSETQ. The CDR3 runs to 16 residues. Here the CDR3 DNA reads TGCGCCAGCAGCCCGTACAGGACAGGGGCTGGCAACACCATATATTTT. Translated: CASSPYRTGAGNTIYF.

This chain links TRBV2 with TRBJ1-1; D is possibly TRBD1 (5 bases). CDR1 and CDR2 from the germline V gene are SNHLY and FYNNEI. The CDR3 has 15 amino acids. The ends were cut back, 2 bases at V and 0 bases at J, with 10 bases in the middle. Here the CDR3 DNA reads TGTGCCAGCAGTGAATCTAGACAGTTGAACACTGAAGCTTTCTTT. The encoded protein is CASSESRQLNTEAFF.

The V call is TRBV18, the J call TRBJ2-5; D remains unclear. The CDR3 loop spans 12 amino acids. Germline V gene lookup returns CDR1 KGHSH and CDR2 LQKENI. Trimming shortened V by 3 bases and J by 2 bases, and 4 bases separated the two germline ends. CDR3 in amino acids: CASSPRQETQYF. CDR3 bases: TGTGCCAGCTCACCGCGACAAGAGACCCAGTACTTC.

The chain combines TRBV29-1 with TRBJ2-7; no clear D gene. The CDR3 loop spans 14 amino acids. CDR1 and CDR2 from the germline V gene are SQVTM and ANQGSEA. Trimming pared 6 bases from V and 0 bases from J, leaving 15 bases between. Here the CDR3 DNA reads TGCAGCGTCGCCCGTAGTGGTAGCTCCTACGAGCAGTACTTC. It specifies CSVARSGSSYEQYF.

V is TRBV21-1 and J is TRBJ2-1; the D segment call TRBD1 is taken from the table without a DNA check. TRBV21-1 is a known pseudogene. The CDR3 sequence is 15 residues long. CDR3 sequence reads: CASTRDRGFSNEQFF. The DNA of the CDR3 is TGTGCCAGCACCCGGGACAGGGGTTTTAGCAATGAGCAGTTCTTC.

The chain recombines TRBV19 with TRBJ2-7; the D gene is possibly TRBD1 (5 bases). The CDR3 sequence is 15 residues long. Trimming pared 4 bases from V and 3 bases from J, leaving 16 bases between. CDR1 LNHDA and CDR2 SQIVND come from the germline V gene (reference sequence). The CDR3 sequence is CASSTRWQGSYEQYF. The DNA for the CDR3 is TGTGCCAGTAGTACCCGTTGGCAGGGAAGCTACGAGCAGTACTTC.

This rearrangement joins TRBV11-2 to TRBJ1-6; D is uncertain. This CDR3 has 16 residues. The germline V gene encodes CDR1 SGHAT and CDR2 FQNNGV. Trimming left V 5 bases short and J 7 bases short, with 18 bases between. The CDR3 nucleotides are TGTGCCAGCAGCCATTCAATTGACCGTTCGAATTCACCCCTCCACTTT. Translated: CASSHSIDRSNSPLHF.

This clone occurred a few times. V is TRBV2 and J is TRBJ2-5, with 7 bases identical to TRBD1. The CDR3 length is 12 residues. Germline CDR1 is SNHLY and CDR2 is FYNNEI. V shed 8 bases, J shed 1 base, and the junction held 1 base outside the gene matches. The CDR3 protein is CASGTVQETQYF. CDR3 sequence (DNA): TGTGCCAGCGGGACAGTCCAAGAGACCCAGTACTTC.